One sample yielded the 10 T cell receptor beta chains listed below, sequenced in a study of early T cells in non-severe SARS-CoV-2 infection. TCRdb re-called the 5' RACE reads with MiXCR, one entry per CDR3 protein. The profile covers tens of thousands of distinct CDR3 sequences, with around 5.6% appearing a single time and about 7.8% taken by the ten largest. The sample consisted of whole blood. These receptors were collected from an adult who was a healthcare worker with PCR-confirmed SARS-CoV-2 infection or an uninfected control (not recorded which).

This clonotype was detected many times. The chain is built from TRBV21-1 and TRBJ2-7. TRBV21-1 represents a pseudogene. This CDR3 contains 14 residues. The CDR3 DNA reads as TGTGCCAGCAGCAGGGCAGGAGTCTCCTACGAGCAGTACTTC. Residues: CASSRAGVSYEQYF.

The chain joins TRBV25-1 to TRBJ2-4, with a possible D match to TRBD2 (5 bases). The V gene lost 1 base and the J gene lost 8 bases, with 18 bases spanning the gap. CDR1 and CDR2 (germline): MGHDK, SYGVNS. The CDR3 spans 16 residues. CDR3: CASSESVKGSGYIQYF. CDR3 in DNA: TGTGCCAGCAGTGAATCGGTCAAGGGTTCGGGGTACATTCAGTACTTC.

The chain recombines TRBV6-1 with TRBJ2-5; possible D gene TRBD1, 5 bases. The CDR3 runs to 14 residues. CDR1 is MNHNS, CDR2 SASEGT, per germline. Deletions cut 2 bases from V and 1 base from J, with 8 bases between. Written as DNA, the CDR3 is TGTGCCAGCAGTGAATTTCAGGGCCAAGAGACCCAGTACTTC. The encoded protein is CASSEFQGQETQYF.

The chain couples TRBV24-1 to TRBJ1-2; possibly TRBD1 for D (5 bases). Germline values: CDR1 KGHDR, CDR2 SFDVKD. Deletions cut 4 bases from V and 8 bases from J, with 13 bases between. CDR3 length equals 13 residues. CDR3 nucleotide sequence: TGTGCCACCAGTGAGCCCGGGGCACGGGGCTACACCTTC. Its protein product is CATSEPGARGYTF.

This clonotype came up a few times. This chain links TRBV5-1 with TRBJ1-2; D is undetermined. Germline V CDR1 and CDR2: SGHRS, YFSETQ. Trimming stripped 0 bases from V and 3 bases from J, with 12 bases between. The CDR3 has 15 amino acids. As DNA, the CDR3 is TGCGCCAGCAGCTTGGCTGGAGCCCTAGACTATGGCTACACCTTC. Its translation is CASSLAGALDYGYTF.

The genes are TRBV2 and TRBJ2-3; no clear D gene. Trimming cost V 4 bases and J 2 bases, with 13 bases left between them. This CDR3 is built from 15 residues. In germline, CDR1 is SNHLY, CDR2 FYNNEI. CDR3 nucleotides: TGTGCCAGCAGTGCCGTTGGCAGAAACACAGATACGCAGTATTTT. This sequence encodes CASSAVGRNTDTQYF.

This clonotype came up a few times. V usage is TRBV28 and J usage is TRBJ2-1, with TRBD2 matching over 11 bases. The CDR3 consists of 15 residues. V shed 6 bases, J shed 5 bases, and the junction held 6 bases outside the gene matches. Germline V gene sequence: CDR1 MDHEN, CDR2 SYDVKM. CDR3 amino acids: CASRTTSGRNNEQFF. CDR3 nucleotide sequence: TGTGCCAGCAGAACTACTAGCGGGAGAAACAATGAGCAGTTCTTC.

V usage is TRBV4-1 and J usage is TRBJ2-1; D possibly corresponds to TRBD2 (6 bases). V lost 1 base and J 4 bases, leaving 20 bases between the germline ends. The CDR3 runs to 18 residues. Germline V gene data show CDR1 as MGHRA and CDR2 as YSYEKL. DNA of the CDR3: TGCGCCAGCAGCCAAGTTCCCTATCCGGCGGGACCGTACAATGAGCAGTTCTTC. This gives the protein CASSQVPYPAGPYNEQFF.

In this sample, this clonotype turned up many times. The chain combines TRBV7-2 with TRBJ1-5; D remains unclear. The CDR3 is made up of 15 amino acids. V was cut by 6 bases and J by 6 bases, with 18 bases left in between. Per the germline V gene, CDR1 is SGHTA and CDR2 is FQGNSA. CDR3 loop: CASSYNGQKGQPQHF. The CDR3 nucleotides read TGTGCCAGCAGTTACAACGGTCAAAAAGGTCAGCCCCAGCATTTT.

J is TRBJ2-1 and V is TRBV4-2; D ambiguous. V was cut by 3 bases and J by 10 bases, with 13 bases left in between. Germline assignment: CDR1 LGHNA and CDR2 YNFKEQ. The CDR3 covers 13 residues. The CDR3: CASSHPAVREQFF. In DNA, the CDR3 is TGTGCCAGCAGCCACCCGGCGGTCCGCGAGCAGTTCTTC.